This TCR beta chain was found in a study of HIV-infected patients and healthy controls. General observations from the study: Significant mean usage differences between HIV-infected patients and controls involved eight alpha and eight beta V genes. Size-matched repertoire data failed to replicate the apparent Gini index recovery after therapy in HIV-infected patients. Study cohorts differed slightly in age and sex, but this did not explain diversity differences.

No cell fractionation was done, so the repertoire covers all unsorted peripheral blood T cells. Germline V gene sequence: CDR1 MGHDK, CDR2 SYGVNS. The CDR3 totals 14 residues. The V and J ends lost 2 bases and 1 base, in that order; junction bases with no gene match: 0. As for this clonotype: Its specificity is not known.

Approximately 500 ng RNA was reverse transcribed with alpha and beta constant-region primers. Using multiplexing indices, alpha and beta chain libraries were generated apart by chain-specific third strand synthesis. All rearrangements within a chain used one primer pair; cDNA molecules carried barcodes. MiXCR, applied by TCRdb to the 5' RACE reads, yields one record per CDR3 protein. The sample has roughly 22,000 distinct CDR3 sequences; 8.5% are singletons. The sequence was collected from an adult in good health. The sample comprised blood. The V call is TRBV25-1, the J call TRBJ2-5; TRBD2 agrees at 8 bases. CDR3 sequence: CASSEAGGQETQYF. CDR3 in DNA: TGTGCCAGCAGTGAAGCGGGGGGCCAAGAGACCCAGTACTTC.